This entry is about one T cell receptor beta chain. Original analysis: Amplifying reference gene primers gave estimates of nucleated cell counts. Measured with immunoSEQ multiplex PCR; TCRdb has only the in-frame clones, and not every one. For V, J and clone size, that table is used; D and trimming come from the DNA. There are approximately 250,000 clones in the sample; approximately 89% occur only once, and approximately 10% lies in the top ten. The entry originates in a study of blood T cell repertoires in COVID-19. Study details: Both acute and convalescent COVID-19 samples were obtained from the United States, Italy and Spain. Sample material is recorded as cDNA or gDNA derived from T cells, B-cell-depleted T cells, or PBMCs.

Patients of the Seattle cohort, enrolled during active infection, were followed longitudinally. The CDR3 sequence is 15 residues long. Germline values: CDR1 SGHTA, CDR2 FQGTGA. The V segment lost 2 bases and the J segment 2 bases; nucleotides outside the gene matches: 4. V is TRBV7-3 and J is TRBJ2-5, with 8 bases aligning to TRBD2. Material for sequencing was peripheral blood. The receptor was derived from a woman aged 70 to 79 with COVID-19, enrolled during active disease. CDR3 in DNA: TGTGCCAGCAGCTTAGTCAGCGGGAGACAAGAGACCCAGTACTTC. Protein: CASSLVSGRQETQYF.